These 30 T cell receptor beta chains share one sample of origin, sequenced in a study of blood T cell repertoires in COVID-19. Repertoires were generated with immunoSEQ multiplex PCR, while TCRdb's copy carries only in-frame clones and drops some. Of just over 650,000 clones in the sample, 75% to 90% are singletons; the top ten hold around 0.3%. The sequenced material came from peripheral blood. The source of these receptors is a woman between 18 and 30 years old with acute or convalescent COVID-19.

This clone occurred once. The J gene is TRBJ1-1, the V gene TRBV4-1; D gene uncertain. Germline V gives CDR1 MGHRA, CDR2 YSYEKL. The CDR3 runs 13 residues. V lost 8 bases to trimming and J lost 4 bases, with 14 bases between them. The CDR3 nucleotides are TGCGCCAGCCGGGTTGCGGGTCGCACTGAAGCTTTCTTT. Encoded protein: CASRVAGRTEAFF.

This chain connects TRBV7-2 to TRBJ2-3; TRBD2 matches 9 bases. Losses at the gene ends were 1 base for V and 9 bases for J; bases not matched to a gene: 14. The CDR3 totals 17 residues. Germline V CDR1 and CDR2: SGHTA, FQGNSA. CDR3 sequence reads: CASSLVAAGGRRGTQYF. The CDR3 nucleotides read TGTGCCAGCAGCTTAGTCGCAGCGGGGGGCCGCAGAGGCACGCAGTATTTT.

The rearrangement uses TRBV15 and TRBJ1-3; D remains unclear. Germline V lookup: CDR1 LNHNV, CDR2 YYDKDF (reference sequence). The CDR3 runs to 13 residues. Trimming shortened V by 10 bases and J by 4 bases, and 14 bases separated the two germline ends. The CDR3 is CASTVFAGNTIYF. CDR3 DNA sequence: TGTGCCAGCACGGTCTTTGCCGGAAACACCATATATTTT.

In its sample, this clone was seen a few times. This chain joins TRBV15 and TRBJ2-3; 11 bases are a match to TRBD2. Germline CDR1 reads LNHNV; CDR2 reads YYDKDF (reference sequence). Losses at the gene ends were 0 bases for V and 4 bases for J; bases not matched to a gene: 0. This CDR3 is built from 15 residues. The chain's CDR3 is CATSRDSGGADTQYF. The CDR3 nucleotides are TGTGCCACCAGCAGAGATAGCGGGGGGGCAGATACGCAGTATTTT.

The CDR3 sequence is CASSLGQGLYGYTF. The CDR3 DNA reads TGTGCCAGCAGCTTGGGGCAGGGCCTCTATGGCTACACCTTC. The V and J genes are TRBV5-5 and TRBJ1-2; the D gene is possibly TRBD1 (5 bases). Trimming cost V 0 bases and J 4 bases, with 10 bases left between them. The CDR3 is made up of 14 amino acids. From germline, CDR1 is SGHKS and CDR2 YYEKEE (reference sequence).

This chain joins TRBV2 and TRBJ2-7, with D maybe TRBD1 (6 bases). This CDR3 has 12 amino acids. V lost 6 bases and J 3 bases, leaving 9 bases between the germline ends. Germline V gene lookup returns CDR1 SNHLY and CDR2 FYNNEI. DNA of the CDR3: TGTGCCAGCAGAGGACAGAACTACGAGCAGTACTTC. Protein: CASRGQNYEQYF.

The chain has TRBV10-1 and TRBJ1-2; D not certain. Germline loops: CDR1 WNHNN, CDR2 SYGVQD (reference sequence). The V end lost 6 bases, the J end lost 3 bases, and 11 bases lay between the germline ends. The CDR3 length is 13 residues. The CDR3 nucleotides read TGCGCCAGCAGGTTGCGGGGATACTATGGCTACACCTTC. Translating it yields CASRLRGYYGYTF.

Only one count was recorded for this clone. The chain joins TRBV10-3 to TRBJ1-1; no definite D call. CDR1 and CDR2 from the germline V gene are ENHRY and SYGVKD. The CDR3 totals 14 residues. V lost 4 bases and J 0 bases, leaving 9 bases between the germline ends. This CDR3 reads CAISVGDMNTEAFF. In nucleotides, the CDR3 is TGTGCCATCAGTGTGGGAGACATGAACACTGAAGCTTTCTTT.

The genes are TRBV2 and TRBJ1-6; D is uncertain. V lost 7 bases, J lost 1 base, and 17 bases lay in between. The CDR3 loop spans 17 amino acids. Germline CDR1 and CDR2: SNHLY and FYNNEI. The CDR3: CASTPLPGGSYNSPLHF. DNA of the CDR3: TGTGCCAGCACTCCCCTCCCAGGCGGGTCCTATAATTCACCCCTCCACTTT. The whole variable domain, filled in from reference TRBV2 and TRBJ1-6, reads EPEVTQTPSHQVTQMGQEVILRCVPISNHLYFYWYRQILGQKVEFLVSFYNNEISEKSEIFDDQFSVERPDGSNFTLKIRSTKLEDSAMYFCASTPLPGGSYNSPLHFGNGTRLTVT.

The chain couples TRBV19 to TRBJ1-2; perhaps TRBD1 as D (6 bases). The V and J ends lost 4 bases and 8 bases respectively, with 14 bases between them. The germline CDR1 and CDR2 sequences are LNHDA and SQIVND (reference sequence). The CDR3 length is 13 residues. The DNA of the CDR3 is TGTGCCAGTAGTACATACCGGACAGCCGGCTACACCTTC. Amino acids: CASSTYRTAGYTF.

This sequence joins TRBV6-5 and TRBJ2-1, with D possibly matching TRBD1 (5 bases). This CDR3 is 12 amino acids long. The V end was cut by 7 bases, the J end by 12 bases, with 16 bases between. Looked up from germline, CDR1 is MNHEY and CDR2 is SVGAGI. CDR3 residues: CASTTRTGLQFF. DNA of the CDR3: TGTGCCAGCACCACCCGAACAGGTTTGCAGTTCTTC.

The chain combines TRBV6-5 with TRBJ1-2, with a possible D match to TRBD1 (6 bases). The CDR3 has 15 amino acids. Germline V gene data show CDR1 as MNHEY and CDR2 as SVGAGI. The V and J ends lost 5 bases and 6 bases respectively, with 19 bases between them. CDR3 in amino acids: CASSQLRQGNHGYTF. DNA of the CDR3: TGTGCCAGCAGTCAACTCCGGCAGGGGAACCATGGCTACACCTTC.

This clone was recorded once. V usage is TRBV28 and J usage is TRBJ2-1; weak D call: TRBD1 (6 bases). CDR3 size: 16 residues. The V gene lost 4 bases and the J gene lost 4 bases, with 17 bases spanning the gap. The germline V gene has CDR1 MDHEN and CDR2 SYDVKM. CDR3 amino acids: CASSSRGPVAYNEQFF. For the CDR3, the DNA is TGTGCCAGCAGTTCCAGGGGCCCTGTGGCGTACAATGAGCAGTTCTTC.

Notes on this clone: The sample holds other DNA sequences that translate to the same CDR3. J is TRBJ2-3 and V is TRBV7-9, with 11 bases identical to TRBD1. CDR1 and CDR2 from the germline V gene are SEHNR and FQNEAQ (reference sequence). Germline trimming cut 4 bases from V and 6 bases from J; bases unmatched to any gene: 6. The CDR3 extends over 15 amino acids. CDR3 sequence reads: CASSWGQGDGDTQYF. CDR3 DNA sequence: TGTGCCAGCAGCTGGGGACAGGGGGACGGGGATACGCAGTATTTT.

The V and J genes are TRBV24-1 and TRBJ2-1, with D possibly being TRBD2 (6 bases). V lost 9 bases to trimming and J lost 2 bases, with 13 bases between them. The V gene's germline CDR1 is KGHDR and CDR2 SFDVKD. This CDR3 spans 14 amino acids. The DNA of the CDR3 is TGTGCCACCGGCCTCGGGGGAACCTACAATGAGCAGTTCTTC. It is translated as CATGLGGTYNEQFF.

The chain couples TRBV7-9 to TRBJ1-1, with 9 bases fitting TRBD1. This CDR3 is built from 14 residues. Unmatched junction bases numbered 8, after V lost 5 bases and J lost 7 bases. Germline V gives CDR1 SEHNR, CDR2 FQNEAQ (reference sequence). The CDR3 nucleotides are TGTGCCAGCAGCCCCCGGGACAGGGTTAATGAAGCTTTCTTT. Translating gives CASSPRDRVNEAFF.

Only a few counts were recorded for this clone. This chain connects TRBV2 to TRBJ1-2; 9 bases are shared with TRBD1. Losses at the gene ends were 9 bases for V and 3 bases for J; bases not matched to a gene: 8. CDR1 SNHLY and CDR2 FYNNEI come from the germline V gene. The CDR3 totals 14 residues. In DNA form, the CDR3 reads TGTGCCAGAAGGGACAGGGCATCTGACTATGGCTACACCTTC. Its translation is CARRDRASDYGYTF.

As to this clone: The sample carries other DNA sequences with the same CDR3. The chain employs TRBV29-1 and TRBJ2-7, with TRBD1 identical over 8 bases. The CDR3 totals 12 residues. The germline V gene encodes CDR1 SQVTM and CDR2 ANQGSEA. The V segment lost 6 bases and the J segment 2 bases; nucleotides outside the gene matches: 3. The DNA for the CDR3 is TGCAGCGTGGGGACAGGAACCTACGAGCAGTACTTC. Encoded protein: CSVGTGTYEQYF.

The J gene is TRBJ1-6, the V gene TRBV19, with 9 bases fitting TRBD1. J gave up 6 bases and V 0 bases, and 6 bases lay outside the gene matches. This CDR3 region has 17 residues. CDR1 and CDR2 from the germline V gene are LNHDA and SQIVND (reference sequence). CDR3 sequence: CASSIDVRDRVNSPLHF. The CDR3 coding sequence is TGTGCCAGTAGTATAGACGTCCGGGACAGGGTTAATTCACCCCTCCACTTT. The full variable domain, rest sourced from reference TRBV19 and TRBJ1-6, is DGGITQSPKYLFRKEGQNVTLSCEQNLNHDAMYWYRQDPGQGLRLIYYSQIVNDFQKGDIAEGYSVSREKKESFPLTVTSAQKNPTAFYLCASSIDVRDRVNSPLHFGNGTRLTVT.

The V and J genes are TRBV5-1 and TRBJ1-1; D is possibly TRBD1 (5 bases). The length of the CDR3 is 15 residues. The V gene lost 4 bases and the J gene lost 3 bases, with 16 bases spanning the gap. CDR1 and CDR2 (germline): SGHRS, YFSETQ. This chain's CDR3 is CASSQWSRGDTEAFF. CDR3 coding DNA: TGCGCCAGCAGCCAATGGTCCCGGGGGGACACTGAAGCTTTCTTT.

The table lists this clone with a few counts. The gene calls are TRBV18 and TRBJ1-6; D is unclear. Germline V gene sequence: CDR1 KGHSH, CDR2 LQKENI. The CDR3 extends over 16 amino acids. The V and J ends lost 3 bases and 0 bases respectively, with 9 bases between them. The CDR3 reads CASSPQENSYNSPLHF. The CDR3 DNA follows: TGTGCCAGCTCACCTCAGGAAAACTCCTATAATTCACCCCTCCACTTT.

This clone was detected once. The chain has TRBV12-3 or TRBV12-4 and TRBJ1-4, with 7 positions matching TRBD1. V shed 5 bases, J shed 13 bases, and the junction held 7 bases outside the gene matches. CDR3 size: 12 residues. CDR3 DNA sequence: TGTGCCAGCAGTAAGGGACAGCCGGGACTGTTTTTT. It translates to CASSKGQPGLFF.

The rearrangement joins TRBV11-2 to TRBJ1-1; tentative D call: TRBD1 (6 bases). Germline V CDR1 and CDR2: SGHAT, FQNNGV. Trimming stripped 8 bases from V and 5 bases from J, with 12 bases between. The length of the CDR3 is 12 residues. CDR3 in DNA: TGTGCCAGCCTAATACAGGGTACTGAAGCTTTCTTT. It specifies CASLIQGTEAFF. Full variable domain (rest looked up from reference TRBV11-2 and TRBJ1-1): EAGVAQSPRYKIIEKRQSVAFWCNPISGHATLYWYQQILGQGPKLLIQFQNNGVVDDSQLPKDRFSAERLKGVDSTLKIQPAKLEDSAVYLCASLIQGTEAFFGQGTRLTVV.

The chain has TRBV6-5 and TRBJ2-7; possible D gene TRBD1, 5 bases. CDR1 MNHEY and CDR2 SVGAGI come from the germline V gene. Trimming shortened V by 5 bases and J by 3 bases, and 14 bases separated the two germline ends. The CDR3 runs 14 residues. CDR3 protein: CASSLWTDNYEQYF. DNA of the CDR3: TGTGCCAGCAGTCTATGGACGGACAACTACGAGCAGTACTTC.

The J gene is TRBJ2-6, the V gene TRBV7-2, with 10 positions matching TRBD2. This CDR3 has 15 residues. V dropped 7 bases and J dropped 2; count of bases not matched to a gene: 2. Germline V gene data show CDR1 as SGHTA and CDR2 as FQGNSA. CDR3 sequence reads: CASKAGGPGANVLTF. CDR3 bases: TGTGCCAGCAAAGCGGGGGGGCCTGGGGCCAACGTCCTGACTTTC.

A word on this clone: This sample also contains other DNA sequences that code for the same CDR3. The chain uses TRBV5-1 and TRBJ1-2; D unresolved. The V gene's germline CDR1 is SGHRS and CDR2 YFSETQ. V gave up 0 bases and J gave up 3 bases, with 6 bases separating them. This CDR3 contains 13 residues. The CDR3 coding sequence is TGCGCCAGCAGCTTGGTAGGAGACTATGGCTACACCTTC. Its protein product is CASSLVGDYGYTF.

The J gene is TRBJ1-5, the V gene TRBV7-9, with a weak D call TRBD1 (5 bases). V lost 8 bases to trimming and J lost 11 bases, with 16 bases between them. Germline CDR1 reads SEHNR; CDR2 reads FQNEAQ (reference sequence). CDR3 length: 12 amino acids. CDR3 loop: CASVGDAGSQHF. In DNA, the CDR3 is TGTGCCAGCGTGGGCGACGCAGGGTCCCAGCATTTT.

The V call is TRBV6-1, the J call TRBJ2-7; 7 bases fit TRBD1. The V segment lost 3 bases and the J segment 1 base; nucleotides outside the gene matches: 6. Looked up from germline, CDR1 is MNHNS and CDR2 is SASEGT. The CDR3 extends over 15 amino acids. CDR3 DNA: TGTGCCAGCAGTGATTCGACAGGGCATTCCTACGAGCAGTACTTC. Encoded protein: CASSDSTGHSYEQYF.

V is TRBV10-3 and J is TRBJ2-3; 10 bases are a match to TRBD2. Germline CDR1 reads ENHRY; CDR2 reads SYGVKD. V lost 6 bases to trimming and J lost 3 bases; unmatched junction nucleotides: 6. The CDR3 contains 15 residues. CDR3: CAISGSGGVTDTQYF. The DNA of the CDR3 is TGTGCCATCAGCGGCAGCGGGGGGGTGACAGATACGCAGTATTTT.

This clone was detected only once. The chain is built from TRBV30 and TRBJ2-7; D is unresolved. Germline V gene data show CDR1 as GTSNPN and CDR2 as SVGIG (reference sequence). The CDR3 has 13 residues. V was pared by 2 bases and J by 2 bases, with 10 bases between. CDR3 nucleotide sequence: TGTGCCTGGAGTAGGAGTCTTACCTACGAGCAGTACTTC. Amino acid sequence: CAWSRSLTYEQYF.